Listed below are T cell receptor beta chains from one sample, sequenced in a study of graft-versus-host responses after intestinal transplantation. The antigens for these receptors are not known. The data were produced by immunoSEQ multiplex PCR, yet TCRdb's version contains in-frame clones alone and is incomplete. Of some 81,000 clones detected, 70% to 90% appear once; the ten largest clones hold approximately 0.34%. Here the sequenced sample was unstimulated CD4+ T cells sorted from spleen or lymph node cells, taken before intestinal transplant. The receptor set was obtained from a human donor who received an intestinal transplant. Each CDR3 is given with its conserved first and last residue. D genes are given only for firm matches. Clone size is stated in some rows and not others, as once, few, many or a class when expanded.

V gene	J gene	D gene	clone size	CDR3 DNA	CDR3 protein
TRBV6-5	TRBJ1-1	NA	NA	TGTGCCAGCAGTAACAGCATGAACACTGAAGCTTTCTTT	CASSNSMNTEAFF
TRBV28	TRBJ1-2	TRBD1	NA	TGTGCCAGCAGTATAACAGGGGGTGGCTACACCTTC	CASSITGGGYTF
TRBV29-1	TRBJ2-7	TRBD2	NA	TGCAGCGTGGGGGGACTAGCGGGCCACGAGCAGTACTTC	CSVGGLAGHEQYF
TRBV6-6	TRBJ2-2	TRBD2	NA	TGTGCCAGCAGTGGGAGAGGACTAGACACCGGGGAGCTGTTTTTT	CASSGRGLDTGELFF
TRBV7-2	TRBJ1-6	TRBD1	NA	TGTGCCAGCAGCTTAGCCGGGGACAGGAATTCACCCCTCCACTTT	CASSLAGDRNSPLHF
TRBV2	TRBJ2-3	TRBD2	NA	TGTGCCAGCAGTGGACTAGCGGGGGGGTCAGATACGCAGTATTTT	CASSGLAGGSDTQYF
TRBV28	TRBJ2-7	TRBD1	NA	TGTGCCAGCAGTTTATGGTATCTAGGACAGGGGACCTACGAGCAGTACTTC	CASSLWYLGQGTYEQYF
TRBV5-4	TRBJ2-2	TRBD2	NA	TGTGCCAGCAGCTTAGCGGGAGCGAACACCGGGGAGCTGTTTTTT	CASSLAGANTGELFF
TRBV30	TRBJ1-2	TRBD1	NA	TGTGCCTGGAAGACAGGGAGATCCTATGGCTACACCTTC	CAWKTGRSYGYTF
TRBV28	TRBJ2-7	NA	NA	TGTGCCAGCAGTTTTTCCTACGAGCAGTACTTC	CASSFSYEQYF
TRBV10-1	TRBJ2-7	NA	NA	TGCGCCAGCAGTGAGGTAGGGGGCGAGCAGTACTTC	CASSEVGGEQYF
TRBV28	TRBJ2-3	NA	NA	TGTGCCTCACAAGGGGTTCGACTGAATACGCAGTATTTT	CASQGVRLNTQYF
TRBV14	TRBJ2-2	TRBD1	NA	TGTGCCCCCCGGGACAGGAGTACCGGGGAGCTGTTTTTT	CAPRDRSTGELFF
TRBV6-5	TRBJ2-1	TRBD2	NA	TGTGCCAGCAGTTACCCCGGGATAGCGGGAGACAATGAGCAGTTCTTC	CASSYPGIAGDNEQFF
TRBV19	TRBJ1-2	NA	few	TGTGCCAGTCGAACCGGGGGCTATGGCTACACCTTC	CASRTGGYGYTF
TRBV27	TRBJ2-2	TRBD1	NA	TGTGCCAGCCACCGAGGACAGGGGTTAACCGGGGAGCTGTTTTTT	CASHRGQGLTGELFF
TRBV5-1	TRBJ2-1	NA	few	TGCGCCAGCAGCTGGGGACTCGAATACAATGAGCAGTTCTTC	CASSWGLEYNEQFF
TRBV6-6	TRBJ1-2	NA	NA	TGTGCCAGCGGGCGGGGACCTAACTATGGCTACACCTTC	CASGRGPNYGYTF
TRBV29-1	TRBJ2-5	NA	NA	TGCAGCGTTGACGATCTCCGGGAGACCCAGTACTTC	CSVDDLRETQYF
TRBV6-6	TRBJ2-7	TRBD1	NA	TGTGCCAGCCTTCCTGGGACAGGGGTCTACGAGCAGTACTTC	CASLPGTGVYEQYF
TRBV2	TRBJ1-2	TRBD1	NA	TGTGCCAGCAGTCCGACAGGGAAAAACTATGGCTACACCTTC	CASSPTGKNYGYTF
TRBV6-1	TRBJ2-5	TRBD2	NA	TGTGCCAGCACCCGGGAGGCGACAAAGGAGACCCAGTACTTC	CASTREATKETQYF
TRBV9	TRBJ2-1	NA	NA	TGTGCCAGCAGTCCCCCGACGCCCGGCGGTGAGCAGTTCTTC	CASSPPTPGGEQFF
TRBV6-1	TRBJ2-3	TRBD2	NA	TGTGCCAGCAGGAAGAGCGGGAGTGGGACAGATACGCAGTATTTT	CASRKSGSGTDTQYF
TRBV5-4	TRBJ2-6	TRBD2	NA	TGTGCCAGCAGCCCAGATAGCGGGAGTACTGGGGCCAACGTCCTGACTTTC	CASSPDSGSTGANVLTF
TRBV19	TRBJ1-5	NA	NA	TGTGCCAGTAGTATCCAGGGAGGTGCCAATCAGCCCCAGCATTTT	CASSIQGGANQPQHF
TRBV2	TRBJ1-4	TRBD1	NA	TGTGCCAGCAGAGCCGGGACAGGGGGCCCAAAACTGTTTTTT	CASRAGTGGPKLFF
TRBV19	TRBJ1-5	TRBD1	NA	TGTGCCAGTAAGAGAACAGGGGGAGATCAGCCCCAGCATTTT	CASKRTGGDQPQHF
TRBV6-6	TRBJ1-2	TRBD1	NA	TGTGCCAGCAGCGCCGGGACAGGGCGTATTAGGGATGGCTACACCTTC	CASSAGTGRIRDGYTF
TRBV28	TRBJ2-4	TRBD1	once	TGTGCCAGCAGTTTCCCGGACAGGGTGGACATTCAGTACTTC	CASSFPDRVDIQYF
TRBV2	TRBJ2-5	NA	NA	TGTGCCAGCAGTGTCAGGGAAACGAAAGAGACCCAGTACTTC	CASSVRETKETQYF
TRBV7-2	TRBJ2-4	TRBD1	NA	TGTGCCAGCAGCGGACGGACAGGGGGCTTATCCAAAAACATTCAGTACTTC	CASSGRTGGLSKNIQYF
TRBV27	TRBJ2-1	TRBD2	NA	TGTGCCAGCAATTCTTTGGCGGGGGACAATGAGCAGTTCTTC	CASNSLAGDNEQFF
TRBV2	TRBJ2-5	TRBD2	NA	TGTGCCAGCAGTGGGGGACTAGCGGGAGGGGGCGAAGAGACCCAGTACTTC	CASSGGLAGGGEETQYF
TRBV5-4	TRBJ1-1	NA	NA	TGTGCCAGCAGCTTGGCCGCGACAGGGAACACTGAAGCTTTCTTT	CASSLAATGNTEAFF
TRBV2	TRBJ1-5	NA	few	TGTGCCAGCAGAACAACCAGGGATAGCAATCAGCCCCAGCATTTT	CASRTTRDSNQPQHF
TRBV9	TRBJ2-5	NA	NA	TGTGCCAGCAGCGTGGGCTCAGGGGCAGAGACCCAGTACTTC	CASSVGSGAETQYF
TRBV28	TRBJ2-1	TRBD2	NA	TGTGCCAGCAGTTCGTTAGCGGGAGGGCCCTACAATGAGCAGTTCTTC	CASSSLAGGPYNEQFF
TRBV5-1	TRBJ2-1	TRBD2	NA	TGCGCCAGCAGCCCCCCCGGGACTAGCGGGAGGGGGTTCTTC	CASSPPGTSGRGFF
TRBV5-5	TRBJ1-4	NA	NA	TGTGCCAGCAGCTTGGAGGCCCTTTTTGCGGATCGTAATGAAAAACTGTTTTTT	CASSLEALFADRNEKLFF